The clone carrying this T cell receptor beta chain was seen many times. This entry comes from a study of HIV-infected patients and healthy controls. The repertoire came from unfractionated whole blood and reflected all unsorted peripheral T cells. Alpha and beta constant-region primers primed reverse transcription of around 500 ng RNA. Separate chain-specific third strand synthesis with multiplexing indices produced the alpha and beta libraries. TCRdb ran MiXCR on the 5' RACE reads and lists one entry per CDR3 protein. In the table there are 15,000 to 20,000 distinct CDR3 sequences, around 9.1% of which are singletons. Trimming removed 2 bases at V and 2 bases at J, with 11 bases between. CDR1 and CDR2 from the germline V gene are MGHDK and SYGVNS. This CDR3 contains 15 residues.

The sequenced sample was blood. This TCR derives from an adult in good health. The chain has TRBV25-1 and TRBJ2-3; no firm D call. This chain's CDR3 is CASSEISSDTDTQYF. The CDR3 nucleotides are TGTGCCAGCAGTGAAATTTCATCTGACACAGATACGCAGTATTTT.